This T cell receptor (beta chain) was obtained from a study of cytomegalovirus exposure and HLA in healthy donors. Study-wide findings and caveats: Sequencing depth roughly uniform across donors was assumed in presence/absence analyses.

With 60 Vbeta and 13 Jbeta primers, the PCR was carried out. The method was immunoSEQ multiplex PCR; TCRdb's version includes in-frame clones alone and lacks a portion of them. The listing contains about 62,000 clones. To note about this clone: Its antigen is undetermined.

CDR1 is LNHDA and CDR2 is SQIVND in the germline V gene (reference sequence). The CDR3 spans 14 residues. Deletions cut 3 bases from V and 5 bases from J, with 13 bases between. The chain employs TRBV19 and TRBJ1-1, with D possibly being TRBD1 (6 bases). Material: PBMCs. This clonotype was obtained from a man younger than 40 in good health and CMV-seropositive. This CDR3 is CASSIGQKGTEAFF. CDR3 in DNA: TGTGCCAGTAGTATCGGACAGAAAGGAACTGAAGCTTTCTTT.